Following are 32 T cell receptor beta chains from one sample sequenced in a study of Ad26.COV2.S vaccination and SARS-CoV-2 variants. Data came from immunoSEQ multiplex PCR; TCRdb stores just in-frame clones and leaves some out. This table has hundreds of thousands of clones, 92% appearing once. The specimen was peripheral blood, collected after recovery from COVID-19. All receptors come from a human donor who had recovered from COVID-19.

The chain is built from TRBV6-6 and TRBJ1-1, with D perhaps TRBD1 (6 bases). V lost 2 bases to trimming and J lost 5 bases, with 12 bases between them. CDR3 size: 14 residues. From germline, CDR1 is MNHNY and CDR2 SVGAGI (reference sequence). Here the CDR3 DNA reads TGTGCCAGCAGTTACGACGGGGGGCGGACTGAAGCTTTCTTT. Translated, it gives CASSYDGGRTEAFF.

The chain carries TRBV10-3 and TRBJ1-2, with 8 bases lining up with TRBD1. The CDR3 has 15 amino acids. Unmatched junction bases numbered 4, after V lost 3 bases and J lost 1 base. Germline V gene data show CDR1 as ENHRY and CDR2 as SYGVKD. CDR3 DNA: TGTGCCATCAGTGATCCGGGACAGGATAACTATGGCTACACCTTC. Translated: CAISDPGQDNYGYTF.

As for this clone: In the same sample, other DNA sequences code for this CDR3. The chain combines TRBV9 with TRBJ2-7, with 7 bases matching TRBD1. The CDR3 extends over 14 amino acids. Germline lookup yields CDR1 SGDLS and CDR2 YYNGEE. The V segment lost 2 bases and the J segment 2 bases; nucleotides outside the gene matches: 4. CDR3: CASSVGDRPYEQYF. The CDR3 coding sequence is TGTGCCAGCAGCGTCGGGGACAGACCCTACGAGCAGTACTTC.

The genes are TRBV2 and TRBJ1-1; D possibly corresponds to TRBD1 (6 bases). Per the germline V gene, CDR1 is SNHLY and CDR2 is FYNNEI. CDR3 length equals 13 residues. Trimming cost V 3 bases and J 11 bases, with 16 bases left between them. In nucleotides, the CDR3 is TGTGCCAGCAGTGATTTCGGGGGCTCGAGGGCTTTCTTT. Protein: CASSDFGGSRAFF.

V and J are TRBV19 and TRBJ2-7, with D possibly being TRBD1 (6 bases). The length of the CDR3 is 13 residues. V was pared by 6 bases and J by 0 bases, with 9 bases between. CDR1 is LNHDA, CDR2 SQIVND, per germline (reference sequence). The CDR3: CASSFRGSYEQYF. DNA for the CDR3: TGTGCCAGTAGCTTCAGGGGCTCCTACGAGCAGTACTTC.

The chain employs TRBV4-3 and TRBJ2-7; TRBD1 matches 9 bases. Germline V CDR1 and CDR2: LGHNA, YSLEER. Trimming cost V 1 base and J 4 bases; bases outside gene matches: 5. CDR3 length equals 15 residues. Here the CDR3 reads CASSQGTGTGYEQYF. For the CDR3, the DNA is TGCGCCAGCAGCCAAGGCACCGGGACAGGGTACGAGCAGTACTTC.

The genes are TRBV4-1 and TRBJ1-1; a weak D match, TRBD1 (5 bases). Germline V gene sequence: CDR1 MGHRA, CDR2 YSYEKL. Trimming removed 0 bases at V and 5 bases at J, with 22 bases between. The CDR3 consists of 18 residues. CDR3 loop: CASSQDLRKGDPRTEAFF. CDR3 sequence (DNA): TGCGCCAGCAGCCAAGATCTCCGCAAAGGGGACCCGAGGACTGAAGCTTTCTTT.

The chain uses TRBV27 and TRBJ2-1; D unclear. Germline V gene sequence: CDR1 MNHEY, CDR2 SMNVEV (reference sequence). There are 13 residues in the CDR3. Trimming took 1 base from V and 5 from J, leaving 6 bases between them. CDR3 residues: CASSLFKDNEQFF. CDR3 coding DNA: TGTGCCAGCAGTTTATTCAAGGACAATGAGCAGTTCTTC.

The CDR3 spells CSVERVNTEAFF. The CDR3, as DNA: TGCAGCGTTGAAAGAGTGAACACTGAAGCTTTCTTT. V gene TRBV29-1 combines with J gene TRBJ1-1; D unclear. Trimming removed 2 bases at V and 0 bases at J, with 4 bases between. The CDR3 extends over 12 amino acids. The germline V gene encodes CDR1 SQVTM and CDR2 ANQGSEA.

The chain couples TRBV6-6 to TRBJ1-5; D gene unclear. Germline CDR1 MNHNY, CDR2 SVGAGI (reference sequence). CDR3 length equals 13 residues. With 8 bases removed from V and 4 bases from J, the gap between germline ends came to 12 bases. CDR3 sequence: CASCPSRNQPQHF. The CDR3 nucleotides read TGTGCCAGCTGTCCCTCACGGAATCAGCCCCAGCATTTT.

This clone has a single count. The chain has TRBV13 and TRBJ2-4; weak D call: TRBD1 (6 bases). V lost 5 bases and J lost 2, with 22 bases in between. Germline V lookup: CDR1 PRHDT, CDR2 FYEKMQ (reference sequence). The CDR3 has 18 amino acids. The CDR3 DNA is TGTGCCAGCAGCCCTAGTACCTTGGCAGGGGCTTCCAAAAACATTCAGTACTTC. The encoded protein is CASSPSTLAGASKNIQYF. Complete variable domain (other parts from reference TRBV13 and TRBJ2-4): AAGVIQSPRHLIKEKRETATLKCYPIPRHDTVYWYQQGPGQDPQFLISFYEKMQSDKGSIPDRFSAQQFSDYHSELNMSSLELGDSALYFCASSPSTLAGASKNIQYFGAGTRLSVL.

J is TRBJ1-5 and V is TRBV3-1 (or the pseudogene TRBV3-2), with D perhaps matching TRBD1 (5 bases). Germline loops: CDR1 LGHDT, CDR2 YNNKEL (reference sequence). The CDR3 consists of 12 residues. Trimming pared 4 bases from V and 8 bases from J, leaving 9 bases between. The CDR3 bases are TGTGCCAGCAGCCGGGGGGACGAGCCCCAGCATTTT. It is translated as CASSRGDEPQHF.

The gene calls are TRBV5-8 and TRBJ1-5, with TRBD1 matching 11 bases. V dropped 4 bases and J dropped 3; count of bases not matched to a gene: 6. Per germline, CDR1 SGHTS and CDR2 YDEGEE. This CDR3 comprises 16 residues. CDR3 DNA: TGTGCCAGCAGCCCGGGACAGGGGGGTAACAATCAGCCCCAGCATTTT. Its translation: CASSPGQGGNNQPQHF. Full variable domain (outside the CDR3, taken from reference TRBV5-8 and TRBJ1-5): EAGVTQSPTHLIKTRGQQATLRCSPISGHTSVYWYQQALGLGLQFLLWYDEGEERNRGNFPPRFSGRQFPNYSSELNVNALELEDSALYLCASSPGQGGNNQPQHFGDGTRLSIL.

Remarks on this clone: A read error may account for a junction end that differs from germline. The CDR3: CASSLSGDRGHTDTQYF. The CDR3 region has the DNA TGTGCCAGCAGTCTATCGGGGGACAGGGGGCACACAGATACGCAGTATTTT. The rearrangement links TRBV27 to TRBJ2-3; TRBD1 aligns across 12 bases. Per germline, CDR1 MNHEY and CDR2 SMNVEV (reference sequence). CDR3 length equals 17 residues.

The V and J genes are TRBV7-9 and TRBJ1-6; D is unresolved. The V gene lost 1 base and the J gene lost 13 bases, with 5 bases spanning the gap. Germline CDR1 and CDR2: SEHNR and FQNEAQ (reference sequence). CDR3 length: 11 residues. The CDR3 loop is CASSLESPLHF. Here the CDR3 DNA reads TGTGCCAGCAGCTTAGAATCCCCCCTCCACTTT.

This sequence joins TRBV11-3 and TRBJ2-7, with TRBD1 identical over 7 bases. CDR3 length: 13 residues. Trimming cost V 5 bases and J 3 bases; bases outside gene matches: 4. Germline V gene sequence: CDR1 SGHNT, CDR2 YENEEA. DNA for the CDR3: TGTGCCAGCAGCCGGGACAGCCTCTACGAGCAGTACTTC. Its translation: CASSRDSLYEQYF. Combining the CDR3 with reference TRBV11-3 and TRBJ2-7 gives the whole variable domain EAGVVQSPRYKIIEKKQPVAFWCNPISGHNTLYWYLQNLGQGPELLIRYENEEAVDDSQLPKDRFSAERLKGVDSTLKIQPAELGDSAVYLCASSRDSLYEQYFGPGTRLTVT.

This rearrangement joins TRBV5-1 to TRBJ2-3; 11 bases line up with TRBD2. CDR3 length: 18 residues. CDR1 and CDR2 (germline): SGHRS, YFSETQ. With V trimmed by 2 bases and J by 1 base, 9 bases remained unmatched. CDR3 coding DNA: TGCGCCAGCAGCTTCGGGCTAGCGGGGGGAACCCGCACAGATACGCAGTATTTT. Protein: CASSFGLAGGTRTDTQYF.

The chain has TRBV4-1 and TRBJ1-5; TRBD1 agrees at 8 bases. The V gene's germline CDR1 is MGHRA and CDR2 YSYEKL. This CDR3 has 16 residues. Trimming took 1 base from V and 2 from J; bases not matched to a gene: 4. The CDR3 DNA reads as TGCGCCAGCAGCCAAGCCGACAGGGGAGGCAATCAGCCCCAGCATTTT. This sequence encodes CASSQADRGGNQPQHF.

The chain is built from TRBV9 and TRBJ1-1, with D unclear. V was trimmed by 0 bases and J by 4 bases, leaving 13 bases between them. Germline V gene lookup returns CDR1 SGDLS and CDR2 YYNGEE. The CDR3 loop spans 15 amino acids. The CDR3 sequence is CASSVGPVQGTEAFF. CDR3 DNA sequence: TGTGCCAGCAGCGTAGGCCCAGTTCAAGGCACTGAAGCTTTCTTT.

In its sample, this clone was seen a few times. CDR3 sequence: CASSMWQNTEAFF. CDR3 in DNA: TGTGCCAGTAGTATGTGGCAGAACACTGAAGCTTTCTTT. The chain has TRBV19 and TRBJ1-1; no definite D call. Germline CDR1 and CDR2: LNHDA and SQIVND (reference sequence). Trimming cost V 3 bases and J 1 base, with 6 bases left between them. The CDR3 loop spans 13 amino acids.

This clone was detected once. The rearrangement joins TRBV7-6 to TRBJ1-2, with 8 bases aligning to TRBD1. This CDR3 is built from 16 residues. Germline CDR1 and CDR2: SGHVS and FNYEAQ. J gave up 5 bases and V 0 bases, and 8 bases lay outside the gene matches. The CDR3 here is CASSLAASGGEYGYTF. CDR3 sequence (DNA): TGTGCCAGCAGCTTAGCTGCGTCAGGGGGCGAATATGGCTACACCTTC.

The CDR3 DNA follows: TGCGCCAGCAGCCACGGACAGGGGGCTGTGGCCACTGAAGCTTTCTTT. This sequence encodes CASSHGQGAVATEAFF. The chain employs TRBV5-1 and TRBJ1-1; 11 bases agree with TRBD1. The junction had 9 bases not matched to a gene; V was cut back by 4 bases and J by 4 bases. The CDR3 covers 16 residues. Germline lookup yields CDR1 SGHRS and CDR2 YFSETQ.

V is TRBV5-1 and J is TRBJ1-2; 8 nucleotides match TRBD1. V trimming: 0 bases; J trimming: 7 bases; junction bases outside the gene matches: 8. The CDR3 loop spans 15 amino acids. The germline CDR1 and CDR2 sequences are SGHRS and YFSETQ. The CDR3 coding sequence is TGCGCCAGCAGCTTGGGCTCCGGGACAGGCTCTGGCTACACCTTC. It encodes CASSLGSGTGSGYTF.

The CDR3 sequence is CASSLNRGHTEAFF. Written as DNA, the CDR3 is TGTGCCAGCTCACTGAACAGGGGGCACACTGAAGCTTTCTTT. J is TRBJ1-1 and V is TRBV7-2; 9 positions agree with TRBD1. This CDR3 spans 14 amino acids. Germline V gene sequence: CDR1 SGHTA, CDR2 FQGNSA. V was clipped by 8 bases and J by 3 bases; unmatched bases: 7. Full variable domain (remainder filled in from reference TRBV7-2 and TRBJ1-1): GAGVSQSPSNKVTEKGKDVELRCDPISGHTALYWYRQSLGQGLEFLIYFQGNSAPDKSGLPSDRFSAERTGGSVSTLTIQRTQQEDSAVYLCASSLNRGHTEAFFGQGTRLTVV.

Worth noting for this clone: Distinct nucleotide sequences in the sample also encode this CDR3. The chain links TRBV6-5 to TRBJ1-2; tentatively, D is TRBD1 (5 bases). This CDR3 has 14 residues. The germline V gene encodes CDR1 MNHEY and CDR2 SVGAGI. V was pared by 0 bases and J by 4 bases, with 9 bases between. This chain's CDR3 is CASSYSTGGYGYTF. CDR3 DNA sequence: TGTGCCAGCAGTTACTCGACCGGGGGCTATGGCTACACCTTC.

The rearrangement links TRBV18 to TRBJ2-7, with 10 bases aligning to TRBD1. The CDR3 covers 16 residues. Unmatched junction bases numbered 10, after V lost 0 bases and J lost 8 bases. Per germline, CDR1 KGHSH and CDR2 LQKENI. The CDR3 coding sequence is TGTGCCAGCTCACCACCGGGGGGACAGGGGTCTGGGCAGCAGTACTTC. Protein: CASSPPGGQGSGQQYF.

This chain's CDR3 is CASSLRAGLYGYTF. In DNA form, the CDR3 reads TGTGCCAGCAGCTTAAGGGCCGGCTTGTATGGCTACACCTTC. The chain combines TRBV11-2 with TRBJ1-2, with D hard to call. Trimming removed 2 bases from V and 5 bases from J, with 12 bases in between. Per germline, CDR1 SGHAT and CDR2 FQNNGV. There are 14 residues in the CDR3.

This clone appeared once. This chain joins TRBV19 and TRBJ2-1; the D is unclear. V was cut by 6 bases and J by 7 bases, with 7 bases left in between. This CDR3 has 11 amino acids. Germline CDR1 and CDR2: LNHDA and SQIVND (reference sequence). CDR3 in DNA: TGTGCCAGTAGGGGGTATAATGAGCAGTTCTTC. Amino acids: CASRGYNEQFF.

The chain carries TRBV27 and TRBJ2-5; either TRBD1 or TRBD2 may fit D (6 bases each). Deletions cut 1 base from V and 4 bases from J, with 13 bases between. The CDR3 is 15 residues long. Germline CDR1 MNHEY, CDR2 SMNVEV (reference sequence). CDR3 loop: CASSLFHGGGETQYF. The CDR3, as DNA: TGTGCCAGCAGTTTATTTCACGGAGGGGGAGAGACCCAGTACTTC.

Only a few counts were recorded for this clone. This chain connects TRBV10-1 to TRBJ1-4, with D perhaps TRBD1 (5 bases). Trimming left V 3 bases short and J 4 bases short, with 9 bases between. This CDR3 comprises 14 residues. Germline V CDR1 and CDR2: WNHNN, SYGVQD (reference sequence). The CDR3 nucleotides read TGCGCCAGCAGTGATGCAGGGATTAATGAAAAACTGTTTTTT. Its translation is CASSDAGINEKLFF.

This rearrangement joins TRBV13 to TRBJ2-7; 9 nucleotides agree with TRBD1. Germline V gives CDR1 PRHDT, CDR2 FYEKMQ (reference sequence). The CDR3 has 15 residues. V dropped 4 bases and J dropped 3; count of bases not matched to a gene: 7. The CDR3 DNA sequence: TGTGCCAGCAGCTCGGGACAGGGATATGACTACGAGCAGTACTTC. Protein sequence: CASSSGQGYDYEQYF.

The chain is built from TRBV29-1 and TRBJ1-5; D is perhaps TRBD1 (5 bases). Per germline, CDR1 SQVTM and CDR2 ANQGSEA. Trimming shortened V by 6 bases and J by 4 bases, and 13 bases separated the two germline ends. CDR3 length: 13 amino acids. CDR3 in DNA: TGCAGCGTCCGGGGTGGGGCGAATCAGCCCCAGCATTTT. This translates into CSVRGGANQPQHF.